Sequencing of this T cell receptor (beta chain) was carried out in a study of blood T cell repertoires in COVID-19 (dated by TCRdb to the early 2020s). A note on the overall study: The collaborator samples originated in the United States, Italy and Spain and spanned the acute and convalescent phases of COVID-19. Where available, HLA class I and class II types were obtained from metadata supplied by the sample provider rather than from assay-based typing. The repertoires were released in a freely available public database intended as a resource for research on the immune response to SARS-CoV-2. Nearly every sample came with metadata listing a de-identified subject ID, COVID-19 status, age in years and sex. Samples came from the ongoing ImmuneRACE study (first 160 participants) plus 1,254 subjects from 6 global collaborators. The material from the prospective study consisted of cDNA or gDNA derived from T cells, B-cell-depleted T cells, or PBMCs. Deeply sampled blood TCRbeta repertoires from subjects exposed to, actively infected with, or recovered from COVID-19 were included in the dataset.

One collaborating source in Seattle enrolled patients during active infection and followed them longitudinally through the course of disease. Whole blood was collected in K2EDTA tubes by collaborating institutions according to the institutions' own protocols. Collaborator samples were shipped for TCRbeta analysis as frozen whole blood, isolated PBMCs, or DNA extracted from either sample type. TCRbeta CDR3 regions were amplified from genomic DNA by means of the immunoSEQ Assay, a bias-controlled multiplex PCR. The published analysis was carried out like this. The number of nucleated cells in each sample was estimated from the amplification of reference gene primers within the assay. Sequence reads were collapsed and filtered to measure the absolute abundance of every unique TCRbeta CDR3 rearrangement. For each sample, productive Simpson clonality was calculated as the square root of Simpson's diversity index over productive rearrangements. TCRdb re-hosts the immuneACCESS table, in-frame sequences only. Its copies lack some clones; in the studies checked, an unresolved V gene accounts for under half of them, and the cause for the rest is not known. The V and J calls and clone size were taken over from that table, and D and trimming were inferred from the DNA. In this sample the table shows roughly 180,000 clones, around 80% of which occur a single time. The biggest ten clones account for about 12% of the sample.

CDR1 and CDR2 were assigned from the germline V gene (reference sequence) as DFQATT and SNEGSKA. V is clipped by 6 bases and J by 5 bases, and the sequence between their germline boundaries is 8 bases long. Including cysteine and phenylalanine, the CDR3 has 10 amino acids. Kept here is only the CDR3 DNA, which spans 30 bases and is read in frame from base 1. In regard to this clone: Its antigen is unknown. There are no base qualities to consult, and no much larger clone falls within one base.

Study-wide conclusions, independent of this receptor: Clinical and demographic metadata were provided uncurated, with the amount varying by source and participant.

The clonotype was recovered from a woman older than 75 with COVID-19, enrolled during active disease. Sequenced: peripheral blood. The sequence is built from TRBV20-1 and TRBJ2-7; the best D guess is TRBD2, with 5 bases matching. CDR3 loop: CSAWRNEQYF. The sequence in DNA is TGCAGTGCCTGGAGGAACGAGCAGTACTTC.